What follows are 6 T cell receptor beta chains derived from one specimen sequenced in a study of monozygotic twins with inflammatory bowel disease. One entry per CDR3 protein, without DNA, is what TCRdb gives after re-calling the 5' RACE reads. This sample contains around 190,000 distinct CDR3 sequences. The sequenced sample was blood. These receptors came from a human donor with ulcerative colitis or Crohn's disease, or a healthy co-twin of an affected twin (not recorded which).

The chain is built from TRBV4-1 and TRBJ2-3. The CDR3 consists of 16 residues. Germline CDR1 is MGHRA and CDR2 is YSYEKL. The CDR3 loop is CASSRGVYPSTDTQYF.

This chain links TRBV20-1 with TRBJ2-1; TCRdb proposes TRBD1, but this gene call is untestable without DNA. Germline loops: CDR1 DFQATT, CDR2 SNEGSKA (reference sequence). The CDR3 runs to 12 residues. Here the CDR3 reads CSAILQGYSQFF.

This chain joins TRBV11-1 and TRBJ2-7; TCRdb calls TRBD2, which cannot be checked without DNA. This CDR3 has 18 residues. From germline, CDR1 is SGHAT and CDR2 FQDESV (reference sequence). The CDR3 sequence: CASSHRIQISGGIYEQYF. Full variable domain (missing parts from reference TRBV11-1 and TRBJ2-7): EAEVAQSPRYKITEKSQAVAFWCDPISGHATLYWYRQILGQGPELLVQFQDESVVDDSQLPKDRFSAERLKGVDSTLKIQPAELGDSAMYLCASSHRIQISGGIYEQYFGPGTRLTVT.

The rearrangement joins TRBV20-1 to TRBJ1-6. This CDR3 region has 15 residues. Germline CDR1 and CDR2: DFQATT and SNEGSKA (reference sequence). The CDR3 sequence is CSARNPSDGFGPLHF.

V is TRBV6-1 and J is TRBJ2-5. The germline gives CDR1 MNHNS, CDR2 SASEGT. The CDR3 has 14 residues. The CDR3 sequence is CASTGTFEWETQYF.

The CDR3 sequence is CASSLGLPRTGYTF. The chain joins TRBV5-8 to TRBJ1-2. The CDR3 contains 14 residues. Germline V gene lookup returns CDR1 SGHTS and CDR2 YDEGEE.